This T cell receptor (beta chain) was identified in a study of metastatic and nonmetastatic thyroid tumors. The wider study: Repertoire data that came from the blood and tumor or nodule tissue of malignant and benign thyroid patients were compared.

The entire patient cohort was treatment-naive prior to thyroid surgery. V was clipped by 5 bases and J by 5 bases, with 14 bases between them. Germline V gene sequence: CDR1 SGHTA, CDR2 FQGNSA. The CDR3 has 14 residues. This clone was recorded many times. Its antigen is unidentified. Study-wide results and caveats: In both blood and tumor samples, TCR beta diversity was reported significantly higher for malignant than benign nodules.

Original data processing: The distant-metastasis classifier for papillary thyroid cancer was built from CDR3 differences across clinicopathological groups. TCRdb reanalyzed the PCR reads via MiXCR. The V and J calls shown here were made by TCRdb, not taken from the authors' results. The table records around 21,000 clones, 23% of them present only once. The sequence was collected from a male donor with papillary thyroid cancer or a benign thyroid nodule (not recorded which). Some clones in this sample may be carry-over from other donors' samples. Specimen: blood. The V and J genes are TRBV7-2 and TRBJ2-3, with D possibly matching TRBD2 (5 bases). The CDR3 here is CASSRPDWEDTQYF. CDR3 coding DNA: TGTGCCAGCAGCCGCCCGGACTGGGAAGATACGCAGTATTTT.